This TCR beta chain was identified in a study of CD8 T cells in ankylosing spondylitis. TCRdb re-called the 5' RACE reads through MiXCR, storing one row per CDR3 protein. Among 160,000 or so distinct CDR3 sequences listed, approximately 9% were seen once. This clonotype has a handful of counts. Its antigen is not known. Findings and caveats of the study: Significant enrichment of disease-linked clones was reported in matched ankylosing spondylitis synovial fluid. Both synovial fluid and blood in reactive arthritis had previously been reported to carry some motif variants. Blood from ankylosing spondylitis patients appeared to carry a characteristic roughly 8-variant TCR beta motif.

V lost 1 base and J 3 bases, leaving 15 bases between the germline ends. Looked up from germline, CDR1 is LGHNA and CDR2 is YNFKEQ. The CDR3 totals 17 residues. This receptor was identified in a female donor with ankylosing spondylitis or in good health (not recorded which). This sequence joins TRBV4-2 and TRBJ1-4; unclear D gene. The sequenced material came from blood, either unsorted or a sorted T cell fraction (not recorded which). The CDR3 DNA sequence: TGTGCCAGCAGCCAAGTTGGGGAACTTTCCTCTAATGAAAAACTGTTTTTT. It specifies CASSQVGELSSNEKLFF.